This record covers a single T cell receptor (beta chain). Its antigen is unknown. Base qualities are not provided; no much larger clone lies one nucleotide away. The entire amount of isolated RNA was reverse transcribed using the High Capacity cDNA Reverse Transcription Kit, so the sequenced TCRB transcripts were expressed ones. Deep immunoSEQ sequencing was performed on naive, central memory and regulatory T cell samples, with an average of around 3.5 million total reads per sample. Sorted cells were lysed in RLT buffer, and RNA was extracted using DNase-treated RNeasy Micro or Mini kits according to cell number. To prevent cross-contamination, every cell subset was processed on its own, while patient and healthy donor samples were processed together. TCRB sequences were amplified from cDNA with the immunoSEQ multiplex PCR, producing 87-bp fragments spanning the CDR3 region. Sequencing of the amplicons was done on the Illumina HiSeq platform. In the original analysis: PCR bias was computationally corrected using synthetic template baselines, reads within Hamming distance 2 were collapsed, and singletons that could not be merged were discarded. Reads were aligned to IMGT to assign V, D and J genes, CDR3 length, and insertions or deletions at six rearrangement sites. Clonotype counts were normalized to sorted cell number within each subset before computing true diversity and Gini coefficients with the tcR R package. Repertoire sharing was quantified using the overlap coefficient calculated on TCRB nucleotide sequences. Out-of-frame TCRB sequences from naive cells were analyzed to stand in for the pre-selection repertoire. TCRdb obtained this table from immuneACCESS and retained in-frame rearrangements with V and J assigned. These tables miss some clones; where compared with another copy, unresolved V genes account for less than half of the shortfall, and the remainder is unexplained. V and J calls and clone size are copied from that table; D and trimming were computed from the DNA. A total of about 360,000 clones appear in this sample, around an eighth of them only once. The leading ten clones occupy more than 0.015% of the sample.

CDR1 SGDLS and CDR2 YYNGEE were looked up in the germline V gene. The CDR3 sequence holds 15 residues, the cysteine and phenylalanine included. CDR3 DNA only is kept here, 45 bases in frame from base 1. At the junction V is shortened by 3 bases and J by 5 bases, with 17 bases in between. Each donor gave one peripheral blood draw, averaging roughly 100 mL, which was collected into heparinised tubes. Naive, central memory, regulatory and stem cell-like memory CD4+ T cells were sorted on a BD FACSAria II using a panel including CD45RO, CCR7, CD25, CD127, CD95 and CD27. All sorted populations exceeded 98% purity. PBMCs were separated immediately by Lymphoprep density gradient centrifugation and were stained directly, without being cultured. To minimize batch effects, samples were stained and sorted in pairs, one healthy donor with one patient per experiment. This specimen belongs to a study of beta chain features in type 1 diabetes (dated by TCRdb to the late 2010s). Regarding the complete study: Mean age, gender distribution, total cell number and subset yield were not different between patients and healthy donors. A total of 107,917,701 sorted cells were examined across all samples, and the number of cells per subset was strongly correlated with RNA yield. The study compared TCRB repertoires of sorted circulating CD4+ T cell subsets between recently diagnosed type 1 diabetes patients and matched healthy donors. Whereas all 30 or so donors provided naive and central memory subsets, regulatory and stem cell-like memory subsets were isolated from just 8 patients and about 8 healthy donors.

On the study overall, not on this receptor specifically: Because cDNA rather than genomic DNA was sequenced, highly expressing activated cells could have been over-represented, although no difference in activation and CD3 levels was found between groups. At VDJ recombination sites, type 1 diabetes patients had fewer insertions and more deleted nucleotides, which implies abnormalities in thymic rearrangement. PCR may preferentially amplify shorter templates, but because patient and control samples were amplified and corrected together, any resulting skew would affect both groups equally. The naive, central memory and regulatory TCRB repertoires appeared to resemble one another more closely among patients than among healthy donors. A moderate but significant shortening of TCRB CDR3 length was observed in type 1 diabetes patients in all four CD4+ subsets. Because small numbers of individuals were included in the HLA sub-analyses, any influence of HLA type on TCRB rearrangement was left unresolved.

The TCR originated in a man between 18 and 35 years old in good health. Sequencing was carried out using naive CD4+ T cells from blood. According to the study, the label for this sample's cell subset or site signals: true naive CD4+ T cells. The chain couples TRBV9 to TRBJ2-5, and the D gene may be TRBD1, 5 bases matching. CDR3 loop: CASSADGQSVETQYF. The DNA sequence reads TGTGCCAGCAGCGCCGACGGACAAAGCGTGGAGACCCAGTACTTC.